This T cell receptor beta chain derives from a study of T cell responses to AZD1222 COVID-19 vaccine. Study-wide results and caveats: Researchers report vaccine-associated CD4 TCRs spanning spike, with dominance at 160-218 and 743-854.

This clone has only a few counts. The antigen is undetermined. Sequencing used immunoSEQ multiplex PCR; TCRdb keeps in-frame clones, though not all of them. The sample has around 200,000 clones; about 86% are singletons. Germline-derived CDR1 and CDR2 are SGHKS and YYEKEE (reference sequence). V dropped 1 base and J dropped 5; count of bases not matched to a gene: 12. This CDR3 has 18 residues. The sample was peripheral blood, taken on day 0 of AZD1222 vaccination. This receptor was taken from an adult in good health. V gene TRBV5-5 combines with J gene TRBJ2-5; 12 nucleotides line up with TRBD2. CDR3 loop: CASSLLGLAGGPGETQYF. CDR3 bases: TGTGCCAGCAGCTTGTTGGGCCTAGCGGGAGGGCCCGGGGAGACCCAGTACTTC.